This T cell receptor (beta chain) came from a study of T cell responses to AZD1222 COVID-19 vaccine. On this clone itself: Its target is not known.

This CDR3 contains 12 residues. CDR1 is SGHRS, CDR2 YFSETQ, per germline. V was shortened by 1 base and J by 4 bases, with 6 bases between the two germline ends. Findings of the study overall: The sample set comprised mostly white British donors with more females, and clonal diversity was possibly underestimated.

Clones were read by immunoSEQ multiplex PCR, and TCRdb kept only the in-frame ones, dropping some. The profile shows some 150,000 clones, around 89% of them singletons. The source of this sequence is an adult who received the AZD1222 COVID-19 vaccine. Sequencing was performed on peripheral blood, taken 28 days after the second AZD1222 dose. The chain uses TRBV5-1 and TRBJ2-7; D is unresolved. The CDR3 is CASSLTSYEQYF. Here the CDR3 DNA reads TGCGCCAGCAGCTTGACTTCGTACGAGCAGTACTTC.